This T cell receptor (beta chain) was retrieved from a study of response to subunit inactivated influenza vaccine. TCRdb reprocessed the RT-PCR reads with MiXCR, giving one entry per CDR3 protein. The repertoire has a few hundred thousand distinct CDR3 sequences, 12% to 15% of them found once; the top ten carry over 8.5%. Broader study findings: The authors put forward the suggestion that each seasonal influenza vaccination may bring in only a limited number of new T cells.

This clonotype was seen a handful of times. Its antigen remains unknown. Germline loops: CDR1 LGHNA, CDR2 YNFKEQ. Trimming shortened V by 0 bases and J by 5 bases, and 16 bases separated the two germline ends. CDR3 length: 16 amino acids. The sequence came from a man aged 50 to 60 who received an inactivated influenza vaccine. The chain is built from TRBV4-2 and TRBJ2-5, with D possibly being TRBD2 (5 bases). The sequencing here drew on PBMCs from blood, taken less than 13 days after vaccination. In DNA, the CDR3 is TGTGCCAGCAGCCAAGATGGTGTACGGGGTGGCGAGACCCAGTACTTC. Translating it yields CASSQDGVRGGETQYF.